These 2 T cell receptor beta chains were sequenced from one sample in a study of T-cell reconstitution after alpha-beta-depleted transplantation in children. TCRbeta library preparation incorporated unique molecular identifiers. Via MiXCR, TCRdb re-called the PCR reads, giving one row per CDR3 protein. The repertoire consists of about 440,000 distinct CDR3 sequences, with 43% occurring once and the leading ten covering around a quarter. The source was PBMCs, collected before TCRalphabeta/CD19-depleted stem cell transplant. These receptors came from a girl aged 2 to 10 with aplastic anemia, due to receive a stem cell transplant.

This clonotype was seen a handful of times. The V and J genes are TRBV4-2 and TRBJ2-1; a weak D match, TRBD2 (5 bases). The germline V gene encodes CDR1 LGHNA and CDR2 YNFKEQ. V lost 0 bases, J lost 4 bases, and 10 bases lay in between. The CDR3 has 15 residues. The CDR3 DNA is TGTGCCAGCAGCCAAGATCGGACTTATTACAATGAGCAGTTCTTC. It is translated as CASSQDRTYYNEQFF.

This clonotype was seen more than once but under ten times. The chain combines TRBV4-3 with TRBJ2-7; D uncertain. There are 12 residues in the CDR3. CDR1 is LGHNA and CDR2 is YSLEER in the germline V gene. V lost 0 bases, J lost 5 bases, and 5 bases lay in between. The CDR3 here is CASSQDRNEQYF. Here the CDR3 DNA reads TGCGCCAGCAGCCAAGATCGGAACGAGCAGTACTTC.